Below, 28 T cell receptor beta chains from the same sample are listed, as sequenced in a study of T cells in Graves' hyperthyroidism and ophthalmopathy. Using RNA transcripts as the source, TCR beta CDR3 regions were amplified. Initially, a first-round RT-PCR of the TCR CDR3 employed the HTBI primer set. TCRdb recomputed calls from the multiplex PCR reads with MiXCR, one row per CDR3 protein. The table includes under 350,000 distinct CDR3 sequences, around 13% detected once. The sample was blood. Every receptor here comes from a middle-aged woman with Graves' hyperthyroidism.

J is TRBJ2-7 and V is TRBV28, with D possibly matching TRBD2 (6 bases). The V gene lost 5 bases and the J gene lost 5 bases, with 16 bases spanning the gap. The length of the CDR3 is 14 residues. CDR1 is MDHEN and CDR2 is SYDVKM in the germline V gene. The CDR3 region has the DNA TGTGCCAGCAGTCCCCCCGGAGGGAACCACGAGCAGTACTTC. Translation gives CASSPPGGNHEQYF.

The chain is built from TRBV10-3 and TRBJ1-2; 11 nucleotides agree with TRBD1. This CDR3 is 16 amino acids long. Germline V gene lookup returns CDR1 ENHRY and CDR2 SYGVKD. With 3 bases clipped from V and 6 bases from J, the junction kept 9 bases outside the gene matches. This CDR3 reads CAISEYRTGGDDGYTF. DNA of the CDR3: TGTGCCATCAGTGAATATCGGACAGGGGGCGATGATGGCTACACCTTC.

This clonotype was detected ten times or more. The chain links TRBV10-3 to TRBJ1-5; D unresolved. Deletions cut 3 bases from V and 4 bases from J, with 10 bases between. Germline V gene lookup returns CDR1 ENHRY and CDR2 SYGVKD. The CDR3 contains 14 residues. CDR3: CAISDSTRNQPQHF. In nucleotides, the CDR3 is TGTGCCATCAGTGATTCGACCAGGAATCAGCCCCAGCATTTT.

This clonotype has a count of ten or more. The chain is built from TRBV6-1 and TRBJ2-2; D unresolved. CDR1 and CDR2 from the germline V gene are MNHNS and SASEGT. The CDR3 runs to 14 residues. V gave up 8 bases and J gave up 5 bases, with 15 bases separating them. The CDR3 region has the DNA TGTGCCAGCGTCCGGGCCGTGGGAACCGGGGAGCTGTTTTTT. Translation: CASVRAVGTGELFF.

This clonotype was recorded at least ten times. The V call is TRBV2, the J call TRBJ2-5; D unresolved. The CDR3 length is 14 residues. V lost 2 bases, J lost 1 base, and 8 bases lay in between. The germline gives CDR1 SNHLY, CDR2 FYNNEI. CDR3 region: CASSENGPQETQYF. As DNA, the CDR3 is TGTGCCAGCAGTGAAAATGGGCCCCAAGAGACCCAGTACTTC.

This clonotype was picked up a small number of times. The chain couples TRBV20-1 to TRBJ1-5; D remains unclear. This CDR3 is built from 15 residues. V was cut by 5 bases and J by 2 bases, with 16 bases left in between. Looked up from germline, CDR1 is DFQATT and CDR2 is SNEGSKA (reference sequence). CDR3 coding DNA: TGCAGTGCTCCAATCTCGACCCGGGGCAATCAGCCCCAGCATTTT. Translation: CSAPISTRGNQPQHF.

The chain is built from TRBV30 and TRBJ1-5; TRBD1 might be the D (6 bases). CDR1 is GTSNPN, CDR2 SVGIG, per germline (reference sequence). The CDR3 runs to 13 residues. The V end was cut by 3 bases, the J end by 5 bases, with 11 bases between. The CDR3 reads CAWSGTLYQPQHF. The CDR3 nucleotides are TGTGCCTGGAGCGGGACACTATATCAGCCCCAGCATTTT.

This clonotype came up many times. The gene calls are TRBV20-1 and TRBJ2-1; tentatively, D is TRBD2 (5 bases). The CDR3 length is 15 residues. V was cut by 1 base and J by 3 bases, with 13 bases left in between. Germline CDR1 and CDR2: DFQATT and SNEGSKA (reference sequence). CDR3 sequence: CSARGRLGSYNEQFF. The CDR3 DNA is TGCAGTGCTAGAGGACGGCTAGGGAGCTACAATGAGCAGTTCTTC.

The chain links TRBV7-2 to TRBJ2-5; 7 nucleotides agree with TRBD1. This CDR3 has 15 residues. The junction had 6 bases not matched to a gene; V was cut back by 5 bases and J by 0 bases. CDR1 SGHTA and CDR2 FQGNSA come from the germline V gene. The CDR3 nucleotides are TGTGCCAGCAGCGCCCAACAGGGGTACCAAGAGACCCAGTACTTC. This encodes CASSAQQGYQETQYF.

This clonotype was picked up a small number of times. The CDR3 loop reads CASSQLLAVNEQFF. The DNA of the CDR3 is TGTGCCAGCAGCCAACTACTAGCGGTCAATGAGCAGTTCTTC. The V call is TRBV14, the J call TRBJ2-1; 8 nucleotides align to TRBD2. With V trimmed by 2 bases and J by 6 bases, 3 bases remained unmatched. The CDR3 sequence is 14 residues long. Germline V gives CDR1 SGHDN, CDR2 FVKESK.

This clonotype was counted ten times or more. This sequence joins TRBV7-2 and TRBJ2-5; a possible D gene is TRBD2 (5 bases). CDR1 and CDR2 (germline): SGHTA, FQGNSA. The V and J ends lost 0 bases and 3 bases respectively, with 5 bases between them. The CDR3 is 13 residues long. The CDR3 reads CASSLAREETQYF. CDR3 nucleotide sequence: TGTGCCAGCAGCTTAGCGCGGGAAGAGACCCAGTACTTC.

This clonotype was detected many times. The CDR3 loop reads CASSLASSGRETQYF. The CDR3 coding sequence is TGCGCCAGCAGCTTGGCCTCTAGCGGGAGAGAGACCCAGTACTTC. The chain has TRBV5-1 and TRBJ2-5, with 10 nucleotides matching TRBD2. The ends lost 0 bases at V and 4 bases at J; junction bases unmatched: 3. In germline, CDR1 is SGHRS, CDR2 YFSETQ. The CDR3 is 15 residues long.

This clonotype was observed a handful of times. The V and J genes are TRBV7-9 and TRBJ2-7; possible D gene TRBD2, 5 bases. V was shortened by 5 bases and J by 3 bases, with 11 bases between the two germline ends. Germline V CDR1 and CDR2: SEHNR, FQNEAQ (reference sequence). The CDR3 length is 13 residues. CDR3 residues: CASSPIRGYEQYF. CDR3 DNA: TGTGCCAGCAGCCCCATCCGGGGCTACGAGCAGTACTTC.

This clonotype came up many times. CDR3 sequence: CASRPTGPRLTEAFF. The CDR3 DNA sequence: TGTGCCAGCAGGCCGACAGGCCCAAGACTCACTGAAGCTTTCTTT. The chain combines TRBV27 with TRBJ1-1, with a tentative D call TRBD1 (6 bases). With 6 bases removed from V and 4 bases from J, the gap between germline ends came to 18 bases. The germline gives CDR1 MNHEY, CDR2 SMNVEV (reference sequence). CDR3 length: 15 amino acids.

This clonotype was seen at least ten times. V is TRBV7-9 and J is TRBJ2-3; 9 bases fit TRBD2. Losses at the gene ends were 3 bases for V and 2 bases for J; bases not matched to a gene: 3. The CDR3 covers 15 residues. Looked up from germline, CDR1 is SEHNR and CDR2 is FQNEAQ (reference sequence). The CDR3 is CASSFLAGPTDTQYF. The CDR3, as DNA: TGTGCCAGCAGCTTCCTAGCGGGGCCCACAGATACGCAGTATTTT.

The sample holds many counts of this clonotype. The CDR3 region has the DNA TGTGCCAGCAGCTTACGAATCCCCGGGGAGCTGTTTTTT. The encoded protein is CASSLRIPGELFF. The V and J genes are TRBV11-2 and TRBJ2-2, with D unclear. Looked up from germline, CDR1 is SGHAT and CDR2 is FQNNGV. The V gene lost 2 bases and the J gene lost 6 bases, with 7 bases spanning the gap. The CDR3 covers 13 residues. Supplemented by reference TRBV11-2 and TRBJ2-2, the full variable domain reads EAGVAQSPRYKIIEKRQSVAFWCNPISGHATLYWYQQILGQGPKLLIQFQNNGVVDDSQLPKDRFSAERLKGVDSTLKIQPAKLEDSAVYLCASSLRIPGELFFGEGSRLTVL.

The chain carries TRBV4-2 and TRBJ2-7; TRBD1 is a possible D gene (6 bases). Trimming shortened V by 0 bases and J by 0 bases, and 15 bases separated the two germline ends. Germline CDR1 and CDR2: LGHNA and YNFKEQ. There are 17 residues in the CDR3. The CDR3 loop is CASSQEGMDSSSYEQYF. Here the CDR3 DNA reads TGTGCCAGCAGCCAAGAGGGTATGGACAGTAGCTCCTACGAGCAGTACTTC.

This clonotype was detected ten times or more. The chain has TRBV12-3 or TRBV12-4 and TRBJ2-2; the D gene is possibly TRBD2 (6 bases). The CDR3 is made up of 13 amino acids. V was pared by 9 bases and J by 5 bases, with 13 bases between. CDR3 sequence reads: CASSGAGTGELFF. The CDR3 DNA reads as TGTGCCAGTTCCGGTGCGGGAACCGGGGAGCTGTTTTTT.

This clonotype showed up many times. The gene calls are TRBV20-1 and TRBJ2-7; 9 nucleotides align to TRBD2. The CDR3 runs to 15 residues. V shed 0 bases, J shed 4 bases, and the junction held 7 bases outside the gene matches. The germline CDR1 and CDR2 sequences are DFQATT and SNEGSKA (reference sequence). CDR3 in amino acids: CSARDAGGPTYEQYF. The CDR3 bases are TGCAGTGCTAGAGACGCGGGAGGGCCTACTTACGAGCAGTACTTC.

Many counts were recorded for this clonotype. The J gene is TRBJ2-5, the V gene TRBV11-2, with D uncertain. Trimming removed 5 bases from V and 1 base from J, with 14 bases in between. From germline, CDR1 is SGHAT and CDR2 FQNNGV. CDR3 length: 15 amino acids. The CDR3 region is CASSPVVGRQETQYF. For the CDR3, the DNA is TGTGCCAGCAGCCCCGTGGTAGGACGCCAAGAGACCCAGTACTTC.

As concerns this clonotype: A read error is possible here, since a much larger clone lies one base away. This sequence joins TRBV24-1 and TRBJ2-4; D unresolved. Deletions cut 7 bases from V and 0 bases from J, with 12 bases between. Germline assignment: CDR1 KGHDR and CDR2 SFDVKD. The CDR3 is 15 amino acids. The CDR3 coding sequence is TGTGCCACCAGGGGTGCCTGGGGAGCCAAAAACATTCAGTACTTC. It codes for CATRGAWGAKNIQYF.

This clonotype was detected ten times or more. The chain uses TRBV12-3 or TRBV12-4 and TRBJ1-6; 8 nucleotides align to TRBD1. The CDR3 has 16 residues. V lost 6 bases to trimming and J lost 7 bases; unmatched junction nucleotides: 11. The CDR3 loop reads CASSQRTGGRNSPLHF. CDR3 sequence (DNA): TGTGCCAGCAGCCAGCGCACAGGGGGAAGGAATTCACCCCTCCACTTT.

The V call is TRBV2, the J call TRBJ1-5; 9 nucleotides align to TRBD1. After removal of 11 bases from V and 4 bases from J, the junction contained 12 bases not matched to a gene. Germline loops: CDR1 SNHLY, CDR2 FYNNEI. The length of the CDR3 is 15 residues. The CDR3 loop reads CAGGVLQGANQPQHF. The CDR3, as DNA: TGTGCCGGCGGAGTTTTACAGGGGGCGAATCAGCCCCAGCATTTT.

This clonotype was counted ten times or more. This chain joins TRBV20-1 and TRBJ2-7; 14 positions match TRBD2. V dropped 6 bases and J dropped 5; count of bases not matched to a gene: 9. The CDR3 runs 15 residues. From germline, CDR1 is DFQATT and CDR2 SNEGSKA (reference sequence). The CDR3 sequence: CSATGLAGVTHEQYF. CDR3 bases: TGCAGTGCAACGGGACTAGCGGGAGTCACACACGAGCAGTACTTC.

This clonotype was recorded a few times. The chain has TRBV5-8 and TRBJ1-2, with 11 bases matching TRBD1. CDR3 length equals 13 residues. V shed 3 bases, J shed 6 bases, and the junction held 1 base outside the gene matches. The germline CDR1 and CDR2 sequences are SGHTS and YDEGEE. The CDR3 protein is CASSWTGGHGYTF. The DNA for the CDR3 is TGTGCCAGCAGCTGGACAGGGGGCCATGGCTACACCTTC. The full variable domain, with the rest looked up from reference TRBV5-8 and TRBJ1-2, is EAGVTQSPTHLIKTRGQQATLRCSPISGHTSVYWYQQALGLGLQFLLWYDEGEERNRGNFPPRFSGRQFPNYSSELNVNALELEDSALYLCASSWTGGHGYTFGSGTRLTVV.

This clonotype has a count of ten or more. The chain uses TRBV2 and TRBJ2-2; no firm D call. The V gene's germline CDR1 is SNHLY and CDR2 FYNNEI. The V end was cut by 7 bases, the J end by 1 base, with 4 bases between. The CDR3 loop spans 12 amino acids. This CDR3 is CASKGNTGELFF. CDR3 in DNA: TGTGCCAGCAAAGGGAACACCGGGGAGCTGTTTTTT. Full variable domain (outside the CDR3, taken from reference TRBV2 and TRBJ2-2): EPEVTQTPSHQVTQMGQEVILRCVPISNHLYFYWYRQILGQKVEFLVSFYNNEISEKSEIFDDQFSVERPDGSNFTLKIRSTKLEDSAMYFCASKGNTGELFFGEGSRLTVL.

This clonotype was found a few times. The V gene is TRBV7-9, the J gene TRBJ2-1; 8 bases align to TRBD2. The CDR3 is 16 amino acids. CDR1 and CDR2 (germline): SEHNR, FQNEAQ (reference sequence). The J segment lost 3 bases and the V segment lost 2 bases, leaving 6 bases of the junction unmatched. The CDR3 loop reads CASSLPRLANYNEQFF. The CDR3 coding sequence is TGTGCCAGCAGCTTACCTCGACTAGCGAACTACAATGAGCAGTTCTTC.

This clonotype was detected many times. This chain connects TRBV7-6 to TRBJ2-5, with 9 nucleotides matching TRBD1. Germline V gives CDR1 SGHVS, CDR2 FNYEAQ. This CDR3 has 15 amino acids. The ends lost 5 bases at V and 5 bases at J; junction bases unmatched: 9. The CDR3 protein is CASSPLGTGWETQYF. CDR3 in DNA: TGTGCCAGCAGCCCCCTAGGGACAGGGTGGGAGACCCAGTACTTC. The full variable domain, in which reference TRBV7-6 and TRBJ2-5 provide the parts outside the CDR3, is GAGVSQSPRYKVTKRGQDVALRCDPISGHVSLYWYRQALGQGPEFLTYFNYEAQQDKSGLPNDRFSAERPEGSISTLTIQRTEQRDSAMYRCASSPLGTGWETQYFGPGTRLLVL.